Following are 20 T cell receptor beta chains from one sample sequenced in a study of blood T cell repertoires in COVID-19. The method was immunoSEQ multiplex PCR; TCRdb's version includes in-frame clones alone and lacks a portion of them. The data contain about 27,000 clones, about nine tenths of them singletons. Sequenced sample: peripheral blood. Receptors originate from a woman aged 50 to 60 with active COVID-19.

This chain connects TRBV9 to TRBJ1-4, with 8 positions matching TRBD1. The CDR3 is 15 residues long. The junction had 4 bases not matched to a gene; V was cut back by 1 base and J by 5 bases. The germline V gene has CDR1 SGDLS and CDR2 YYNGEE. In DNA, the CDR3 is TGTGCCAGCAGCGTATCGGGACAGGCAAATGAAAAACTGTTTTTT. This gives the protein CASSVSGQANEKLFF. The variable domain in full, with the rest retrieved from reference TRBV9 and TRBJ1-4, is DSGVTQTPKHLITATGQRVTLRCSPRSGDLSVYWYQQSLDQGLQFLIQYYNGEERAKGNILERFSAQQFPDLHSELNLSSLELGDSALYFCASSVSGQANEKLFFGSGTQLSVL.

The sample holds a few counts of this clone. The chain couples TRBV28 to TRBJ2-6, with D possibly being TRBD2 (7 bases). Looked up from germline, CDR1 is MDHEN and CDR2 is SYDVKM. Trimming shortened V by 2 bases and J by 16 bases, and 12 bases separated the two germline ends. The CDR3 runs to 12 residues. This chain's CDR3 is CASSLLGGPLTF. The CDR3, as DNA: TGTGCCAGCAGTTTACTGGGGGGGCCTCTGACTTTC.

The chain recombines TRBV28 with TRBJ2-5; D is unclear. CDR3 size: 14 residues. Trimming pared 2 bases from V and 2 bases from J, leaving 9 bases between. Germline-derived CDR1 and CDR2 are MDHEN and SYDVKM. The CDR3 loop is CASSLVLRQETQYF. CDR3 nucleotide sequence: TGTGCCAGCAGTTTAGTGTTGCGGCAAGAGACCCAGTACTTC.

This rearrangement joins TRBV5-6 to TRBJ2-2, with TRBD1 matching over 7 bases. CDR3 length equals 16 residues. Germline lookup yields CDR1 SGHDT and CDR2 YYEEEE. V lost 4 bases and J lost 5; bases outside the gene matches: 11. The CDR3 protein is CASSAEGRGSTGELFF. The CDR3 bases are TGTGCCAGCAGCGCCGAGGGCAGGGGGTCGACCGGGGAGCTGTTTTTT.

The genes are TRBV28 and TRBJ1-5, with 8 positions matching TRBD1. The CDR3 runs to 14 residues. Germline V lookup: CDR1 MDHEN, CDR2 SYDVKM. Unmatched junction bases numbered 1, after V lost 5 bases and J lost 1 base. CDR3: CASSRQGSNQPQHF. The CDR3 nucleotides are TGTGCCAGCAGTCGACAGGGGAGCAATCAGCCCCAGCATTTT.

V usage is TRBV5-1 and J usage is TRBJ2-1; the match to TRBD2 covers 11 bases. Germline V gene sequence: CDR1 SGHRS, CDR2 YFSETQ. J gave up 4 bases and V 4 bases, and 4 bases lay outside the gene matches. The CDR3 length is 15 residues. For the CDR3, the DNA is TGCGCCAGCAGCCCAACTAGCGGGAGTTACAATGAGCAGTTCTTC. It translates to CASSPTSGSYNEQFF.

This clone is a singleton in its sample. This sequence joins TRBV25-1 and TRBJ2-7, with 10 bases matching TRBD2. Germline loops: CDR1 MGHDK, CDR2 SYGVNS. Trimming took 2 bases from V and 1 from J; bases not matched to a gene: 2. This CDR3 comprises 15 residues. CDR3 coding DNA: TGTGCCAGCAGTGAACTAGCGGGAGAGTCCTACGAGCAGTACTTC. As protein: CASSELAGESYEQYF.

The CDR3 DNA sequence: TGTGCCAGCAGTTCCTCGGGGGGAAGGGGGGAGCTGTTTTTT. It encodes CASSSSGGRGELFF. V is TRBV6-5 and J is TRBJ2-2; TRBD2 agrees at 7 bases. This CDR3 contains 14 residues. Germline CDR1 reads MNHEY; CDR2 reads SVGAGI. Germline trimming cut 4 bases from V and 8 bases from J; bases unmatched to any gene: 7.

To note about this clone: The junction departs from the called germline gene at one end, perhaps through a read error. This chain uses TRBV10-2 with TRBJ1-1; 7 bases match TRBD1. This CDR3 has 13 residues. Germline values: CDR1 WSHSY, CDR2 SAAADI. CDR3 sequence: CAGRDSLNTEAFF. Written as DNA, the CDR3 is TGCGCCGGCAGGGACAGCTTAAACACTGAAGCTTTCTTT.

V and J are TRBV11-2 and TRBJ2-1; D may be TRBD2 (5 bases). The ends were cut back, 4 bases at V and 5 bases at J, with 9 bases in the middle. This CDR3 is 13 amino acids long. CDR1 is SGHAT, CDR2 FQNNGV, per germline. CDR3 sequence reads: CASSSRGDNEQFF. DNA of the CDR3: TGTGCCAGCAGCTCCCGGGGAGACAATGAGCAGTTCTTC.

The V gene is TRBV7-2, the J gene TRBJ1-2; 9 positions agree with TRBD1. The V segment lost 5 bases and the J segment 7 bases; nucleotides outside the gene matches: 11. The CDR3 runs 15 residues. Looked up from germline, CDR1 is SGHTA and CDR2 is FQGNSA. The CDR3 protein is CASSLTGTGLFGYTF. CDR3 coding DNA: TGTGCCAGCAGCCTTACCGGGACAGGGCTCTTTGGCTACACCTTC.

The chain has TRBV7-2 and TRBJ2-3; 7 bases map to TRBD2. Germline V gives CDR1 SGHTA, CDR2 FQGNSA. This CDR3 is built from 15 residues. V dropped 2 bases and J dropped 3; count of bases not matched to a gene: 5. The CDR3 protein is CASSLPGGGTDTQYF. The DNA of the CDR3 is TGTGCCAGCAGCTTACCGGGAGGAGGGACAGATACGCAGTATTTT.

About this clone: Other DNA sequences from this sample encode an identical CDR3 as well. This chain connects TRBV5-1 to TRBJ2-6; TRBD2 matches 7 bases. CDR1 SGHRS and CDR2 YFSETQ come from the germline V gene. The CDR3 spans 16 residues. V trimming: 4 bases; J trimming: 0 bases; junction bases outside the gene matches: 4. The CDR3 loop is CASSPREGSGANVLTF. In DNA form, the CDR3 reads TGCGCCAGCAGCCCAAGGGAGGGCTCTGGGGCCAACGTCCTGACTTTC. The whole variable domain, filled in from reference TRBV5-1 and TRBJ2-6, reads KAGVTQTPRYLIKTRGQQVTLSCSPISGHRSVSWYQQTPGQGLQFLFEYFSETQRNKGNFPGRFSGRQFSNSRSEMNVSTLELGDSALYLCASSPREGSGANVLTFGAGSRLTVL.

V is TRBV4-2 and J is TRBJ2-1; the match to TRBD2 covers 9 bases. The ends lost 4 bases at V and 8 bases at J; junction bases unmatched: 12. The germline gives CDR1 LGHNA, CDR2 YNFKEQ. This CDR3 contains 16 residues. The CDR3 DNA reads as TGTGCCAGCAGCCCCCTGCCGCGGGAGGGCCACCATGAGCAGTTCTTC. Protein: CASSPLPREGHHEQFF.

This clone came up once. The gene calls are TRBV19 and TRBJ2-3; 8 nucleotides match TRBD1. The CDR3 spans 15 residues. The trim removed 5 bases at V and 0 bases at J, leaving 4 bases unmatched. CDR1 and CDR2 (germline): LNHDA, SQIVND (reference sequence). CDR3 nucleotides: TGTGCCAGTAGTGGGACAGGTGCTAGCACAGATACGCAGTATTTT. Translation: CASSGTGASTDTQYF.

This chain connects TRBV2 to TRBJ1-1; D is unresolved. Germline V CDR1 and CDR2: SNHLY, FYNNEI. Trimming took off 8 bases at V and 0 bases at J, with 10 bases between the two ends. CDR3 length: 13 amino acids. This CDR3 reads CASCPEVNTEAFF. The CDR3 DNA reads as TGTGCCAGCTGCCCAGAGGTGAACACTGAAGCTTTCTTT.

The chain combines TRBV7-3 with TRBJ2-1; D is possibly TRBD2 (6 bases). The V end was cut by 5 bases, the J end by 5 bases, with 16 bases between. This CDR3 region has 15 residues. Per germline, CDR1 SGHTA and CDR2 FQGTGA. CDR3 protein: CASSRSGTLNNEQFF. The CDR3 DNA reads TGTGCCAGCAGCCGATCCGGGACTTTGAACAATGAGCAGTTCTTC.

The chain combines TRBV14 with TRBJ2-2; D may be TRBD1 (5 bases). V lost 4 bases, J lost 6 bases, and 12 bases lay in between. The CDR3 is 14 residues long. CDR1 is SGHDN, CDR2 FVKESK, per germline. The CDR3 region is CASSPGRVAGELFF. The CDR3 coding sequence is TGTGCCAGCAGCCCCGGCAGGGTCGCCGGGGAGCTGTTTTTT.

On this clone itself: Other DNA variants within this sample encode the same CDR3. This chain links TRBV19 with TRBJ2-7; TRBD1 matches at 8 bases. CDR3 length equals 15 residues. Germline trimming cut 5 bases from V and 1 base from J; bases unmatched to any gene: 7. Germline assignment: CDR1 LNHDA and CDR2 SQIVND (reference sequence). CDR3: CASSPGTGLSYEQYF. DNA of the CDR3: TGTGCCAGTAGTCCCGGGACAGGACTTTCCTACGAGCAGTACTTC.

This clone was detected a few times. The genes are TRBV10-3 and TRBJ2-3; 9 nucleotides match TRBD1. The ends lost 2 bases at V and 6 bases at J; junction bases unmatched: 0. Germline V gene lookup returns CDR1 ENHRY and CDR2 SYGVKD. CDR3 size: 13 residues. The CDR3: CAISEGTGDTQYF. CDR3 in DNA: TGTGCCATCAGTGAGGGGACAGGGGATACGCAGTATTTT.